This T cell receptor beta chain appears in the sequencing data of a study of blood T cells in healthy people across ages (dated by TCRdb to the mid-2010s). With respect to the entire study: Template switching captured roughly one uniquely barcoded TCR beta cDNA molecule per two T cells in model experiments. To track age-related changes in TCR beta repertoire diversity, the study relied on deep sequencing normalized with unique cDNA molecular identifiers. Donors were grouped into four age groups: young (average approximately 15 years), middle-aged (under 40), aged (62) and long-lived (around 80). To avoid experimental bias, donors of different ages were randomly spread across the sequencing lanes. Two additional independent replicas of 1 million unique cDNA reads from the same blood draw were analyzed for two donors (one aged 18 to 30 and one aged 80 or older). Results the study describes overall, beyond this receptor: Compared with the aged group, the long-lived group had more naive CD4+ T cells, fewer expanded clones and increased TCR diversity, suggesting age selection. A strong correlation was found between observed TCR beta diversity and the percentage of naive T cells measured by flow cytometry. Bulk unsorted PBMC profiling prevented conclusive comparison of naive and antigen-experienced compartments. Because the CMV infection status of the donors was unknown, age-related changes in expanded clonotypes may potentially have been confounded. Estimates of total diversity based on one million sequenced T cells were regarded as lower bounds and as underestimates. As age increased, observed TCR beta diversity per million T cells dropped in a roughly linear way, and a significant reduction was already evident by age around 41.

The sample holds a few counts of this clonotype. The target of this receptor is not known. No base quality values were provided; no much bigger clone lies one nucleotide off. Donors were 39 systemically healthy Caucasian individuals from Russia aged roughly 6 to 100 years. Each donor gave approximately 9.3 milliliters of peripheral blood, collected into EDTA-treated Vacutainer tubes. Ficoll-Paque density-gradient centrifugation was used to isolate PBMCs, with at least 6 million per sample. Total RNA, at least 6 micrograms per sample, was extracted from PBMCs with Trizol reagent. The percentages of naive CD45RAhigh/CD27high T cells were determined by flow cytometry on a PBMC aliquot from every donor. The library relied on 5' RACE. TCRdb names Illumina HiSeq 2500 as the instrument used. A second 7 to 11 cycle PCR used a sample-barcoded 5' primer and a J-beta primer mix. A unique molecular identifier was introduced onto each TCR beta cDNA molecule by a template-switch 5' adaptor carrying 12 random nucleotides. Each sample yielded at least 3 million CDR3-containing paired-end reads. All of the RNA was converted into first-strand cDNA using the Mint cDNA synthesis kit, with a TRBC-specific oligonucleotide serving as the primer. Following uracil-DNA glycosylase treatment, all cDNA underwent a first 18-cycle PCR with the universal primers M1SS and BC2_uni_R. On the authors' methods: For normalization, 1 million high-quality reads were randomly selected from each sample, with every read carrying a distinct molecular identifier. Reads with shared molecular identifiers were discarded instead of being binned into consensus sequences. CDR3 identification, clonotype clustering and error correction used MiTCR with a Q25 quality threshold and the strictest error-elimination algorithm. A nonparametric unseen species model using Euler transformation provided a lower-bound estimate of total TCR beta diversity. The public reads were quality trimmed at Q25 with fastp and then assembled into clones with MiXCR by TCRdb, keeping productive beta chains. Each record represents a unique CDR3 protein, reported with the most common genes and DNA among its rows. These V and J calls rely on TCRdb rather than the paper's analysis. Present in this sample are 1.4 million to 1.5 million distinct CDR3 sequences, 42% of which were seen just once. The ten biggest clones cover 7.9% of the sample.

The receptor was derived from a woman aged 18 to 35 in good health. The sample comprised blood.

The DNA sequence follows: TGTGCCAGCAGTTACTTCTCGGTGGGGACCGGGGAGCTGTTTTTT. Its translation is CASSYFSVGTGELFF. The chain uses TRBV6-5 and TRBJ2-2; a confident D gene designation cannot be given. The trim is 1 base for V and 5 bases for J, with a gap of 11 bases between the germline ends. Per the germline V gene, MNHEY is the CDR1 and SVGAGI is the CDR2. The CDR3 holds 15 amino acids from the cysteine to the phenylalanine. Only the CDR3 DNA is retained, 45 bases long and in frame from the first base.